A single sample is the source of the 24 T cell receptor beta chains below, sequenced in a study of early T cells in non-severe SARS-CoV-2 infection. Via MiXCR, TCRdb re-called the 5' RACE reads, giving one row per CDR3 protein. The sample lists just under 65,000 distinct CDR3 sequences; 4.5% to 7.5% were seen once. The specimen comprised whole blood, sampled at baseline. The receptor set was obtained from an adult who was a healthcare worker with PCR-confirmed SARS-CoV-2 infection or an uninfected control (not recorded which).

This clonotype has at least ten counts. The chain recombines TRBV7-2 with TRBJ2-5, with D unresolved. CDR1 and CDR2 from the germline V gene are SGHTA and FQGNSA. This CDR3 spans 13 amino acids. V was clipped by 0 bases and J by 3 bases, with 5 bases between them. CDR3 DNA: TGTGCCAGCAGCTTAGCGTGGGAAGAGACCCAGTACTTC. Its protein is CASSLAWEETQYF.

The chain couples TRBV18 to TRBJ2-3; tentatively, D is TRBD1 or TRBD2 (5 bases each). Per the germline V gene, CDR1 is KGHSH and CDR2 is LQKENI. CDR3 size: 16 residues. Trimming cost V 3 bases and J 2 bases, with 15 bases left between them. For the CDR3, the DNA is TGTGCCAGCTCACCCCCTAACCGAGGGGCCACAGATACGCAGTATTTT. Protein product: CASSPPNRGATDTQYF.

In this sample, this clonotype turned up many times. The rearrangement uses TRBV29-1 and TRBJ2-3, with D perhaps TRBD2 (5 bases). V was clipped by 7 bases and J by 3 bases, with 20 bases between them. The length of the CDR3 is 15 residues. Germline assignment: CDR1 SQVTM and CDR2 ANQGSEA. This chain's CDR3 is CSGGSWEPITDTQYF. Here the CDR3 DNA reads TGCAGCGGTGGCAGTTGGGAGCCGATAACAGATACGCAGTATTTT.

This clonotype was found many times. V is TRBV4-1 and J is TRBJ1-1, with D possibly TRBD1 on 5 matching bases. Trimming took off 2 bases at V and 4 bases at J, with 20 bases between the two ends. The CDR3 has 17 amino acids. Germline V lookup: CDR1 MGHRA, CDR2 YSYEKL. The CDR3 loop reads CASSQFPAGRVGTEAFF. CDR3 bases: TGCGCCAGCAGCCAATTCCCGGCCGGCAGGGTCGGCACTGAAGCTTTCTTT.

The J gene is TRBJ2-1, the V gene TRBV7-9; TRBD2 matches 7 bases. The germline V gene encodes CDR1 SEHNR and CDR2 FQNEAQ (reference sequence). With V trimmed by 3 bases and J by 8 bases, 10 bases remained unmatched. The CDR3 sequence is 15 residues long. The CDR3 DNA reads TGTGCCAGCAGCTTCAAAAGGGCGGGGGACGATGAGCAGTTCTTC. Encoded protein: CASSFKRAGDDEQFF. The entire variable domain, with the rest obtained from reference TRBV7-9 and TRBJ2-1, is as follows: DTGVSQNPRHKITKRGQNVTFRCDPISEHNRLYWYRQTLGQGPEFLTYFQNEAQLEKSRLLSDRFSAERPKGSFSTLEIQRTEQGDSAMYLCASSFKRAGDDEQFFGPGTRLTVL.

This clonotype was recorded at least ten times. V is TRBV5-6 and J is TRBJ1-2; TRBD1 agrees at 10 bases. The V gene's germline CDR1 is SGHDT and CDR2 YYEEEE. Germline trimming cut 4 bases from V and 3 bases from J; bases unmatched to any gene: 12. The CDR3 covers 17 residues. The DNA of the CDR3 is TGTGCCAGCAGCCTGGACGCCGGGACAGGGGAAGACTATGGCTACACCTTC. The encoded protein is CASSLDAGTGEDYGYTF.

In its sample, this clonotype was seen a few times. The chain is built from TRBV7-6 and TRBJ2-1; D is uncertain. This CDR3 comprises 16 residues. Trimming cost V 3 bases and J 3 bases, with 15 bases left between them. The germline V gene encodes CDR1 SGHVS and CDR2 FNYEAQ. The CDR3, as DNA: TGTGCCAGCAGCTTGTCAGACGGTGTCCACTACAATGAGCAGTTCTTC. Protein sequence: CASSLSDGVHYNEQFF.

This clonotype has at least ten counts. This chain joins TRBV19 and TRBJ2-1; D perhaps matches TRBD1 (5 bases). Trimming shortened V by 2 bases and J by 1 base, and 18 bases separated the two germline ends. Germline CDR1 LNHDA, CDR2 SQIVND (reference sequence). The CDR3 runs 18 residues. The CDR3 reads CASSIIIPRQTSYNEQFF. The CDR3 DNA reads as TGTGCCAGTAGTATAATTATACCCAGACAGACTTCCTACAATGAGCAGTTCTTC.

In its sample, this clonotype was seen many times. The chain combines TRBV6-6 with TRBJ1-1; D remains ambiguous. The CDR3 spans 15 residues. Germline loops: CDR1 MNHNY, CDR2 SVGAGI (reference sequence). The germline V and J ends were trimmed by 0 bases and 2 bases, with 10 bases remaining between them. CDR3 nucleotides: TGTGCCAGCAGTTACTCTGCGGGGTATAACACTGAAGCTTTCTTT. Residues: CASSYSAGYNTEAFF.

This clonotype was detected ten times or more. The V and J genes are TRBV11-2 and TRBJ2-3; weak D call: TRBD2 (6 bases). Trimming removed 5 bases from V and 8 bases from J, with 17 bases in between. This CDR3 contains 14 residues. Germline V lookup: CDR1 SGHAT, CDR2 FQNNGV. The CDR3 loop reads CASSPTGTYGTQYF. CDR3 nucleotide sequence: TGTGCCAGCAGCCCCACGGGGACTTATGGTACGCAGTATTTT. The full variable domain, in which reference TRBV11-2 and TRBJ2-3 provide the parts outside the CDR3, is EAGVAQSPRYKIIEKRQSVAFWCNPISGHATLYWYQQILGQGPKLLIQFQNNGVVDDSQLPKDRFSAERLKGVDSTLKIQPAKLEDSAVYLCASSPTGTYGTQYFGPGTRLTVL.

This clonotype was observed at least ten times. The gene calls are TRBV27 and TRBJ2-3; 8 bases are a match to TRBD2. Trimming cost V 3 bases and J 2 bases; bases outside gene matches: 7. The CDR3 consists of 16 residues. The germline V gene encodes CDR1 MNHEY and CDR2 SMNVEV (reference sequence). The CDR3 nucleotides read TGTGCCAGCAGTTTTCGGGAGGGAGGGACCACAGATACGCAGTATTTT. This encodes CASSFREGGTTDTQYF.

This clonotype was recorded many times. V usage is TRBV7-2 and J usage is TRBJ2-1, with 9 bases matching TRBD2. Germline V gives CDR1 SGHTA, CDR2 FQGNSA. The CDR3 extends over 15 amino acids. V gave up 5 bases and J gave up 10 bases; unmatched junction bases: 12. In DNA, the CDR3 is TGTGCCAGCAGCCCCGGGACTAGCTCGTTGTTGGAGCAGTTCTTC. Its protein is CASSPGTSSLLEQFF.

The rearrangement uses TRBV24-1 and TRBJ2-1; D unclear. V shed 4 bases and J shed 7 bases, with 7 bases lying between them. Germline lookup yields CDR1 KGHDR and CDR2 SFDVKD. The CDR3 consists of 12 residues. CDR3 region: CATSDYRNEQFF. In DNA form, the CDR3 reads TGTGCCACCAGTGACTACAGAAATGAGCAGTTCTTC.

This clonotype was counted at least ten times. The CDR3, as DNA: TGTGCCAGCTCAACAGACGGTAATCAGCCCCAGCATTTT. This translates into CASSTDGNQPQHF. V usage is TRBV18 and J usage is TRBJ1-5; D unresolved. CDR3 length: 13 amino acids. Trimming shortened V by 5 bases and J by 4 bases, and 9 bases separated the two germline ends. Germline values: CDR1 KGHSH, CDR2 LQKENI. The whole variable domain, remainder taken from reference TRBV18 and TRBJ1-5, is NAGVMQNPRHLVRRRGQEARLRCSPMKGHSHVYWYRQLPEEGLKFMVYLQKENIIDESGMPKERFSAEFPKEGPSILRIQQVVRGDSAAYFCASSTDGNQPQHFGDGTRLSIL.

There are a few counts of this clonotype. V usage is TRBV10-3 and J usage is TRBJ2-7; D is unresolved. V lost 8 bases and J lost 7, with 18 bases in between. The V gene's germline CDR1 is ENHRY and CDR2 SYGVKD. The CDR3 spans 13 residues. CDR3 sequence (DNA): TGTGCCATCCGCATGGCGGATTCTGATGAGCAGTACTTC. Its translation: CAIRMADSDEQYF.

This clonotype was detected ten times or more. The CDR3 is CASSSTTGAETQYF. Here the CDR3 DNA reads TGTGCCAGCAGTTCAACGACAGGGGCAGAGACCCAGTACTTC. The chain uses TRBV6-5 and TRBJ2-5; TRBD1 agrees at 8 bases. The CDR3 length is 14 residues. Germline V lookup: CDR1 MNHEY, CDR2 SVGAGI. The trim removed 4 bases at V and 4 bases at J, leaving 5 bases unmatched.

In its sample, this clonotype was seen many times. The chain recombines TRBV20-1 with TRBJ2-7; possibly TRBD1 for D (6 bases). The CDR3 covers 13 residues. The germline gives CDR1 DFQATT, CDR2 SNEGSKA (reference sequence). Trimming removed 6 bases from V and 3 bases from J, with 15 bases in between. The chain's CDR3 is CSAHGTYDYEQYF. The CDR3 DNA follows: TGCAGTGCCCACGGGACATACGACTACGAGCAGTACTTC.

This clonotype was counted at least ten times. The genes are TRBV29-1 and TRBJ1-2; D possibly corresponds to TRBD1 (5 bases). The length of the CDR3 is 11 residues. Germline CDR1 and CDR2: SQVTM and ANQGSEA. The V end was cut by 5 bases, the J end by 8 bases, with 12 bases between. This chain's CDR3 is CSVQRGLGYTF. In DNA form, the CDR3 reads TGCAGCGTTCAGAGGGGCCTCGGCTACACCTTC.

This clonotype has a count of ten or more. The gene calls are TRBV21-1 and TRBJ1-2. TRBV21-1 is designated a pseudogene. This CDR3 is built from 9 residues. CDR3 in amino acids: CASSGGYTF. In DNA form, the CDR3 reads TGTGCCAGCAGCGGCGGCTACACCTTC.

This clonotype was counted many times. The chain carries TRBV2 and TRBJ1-2; no clear D gene. Trimming pared 3 bases from V and 7 bases from J, leaving 12 bases between. The CDR3 contains 13 residues. From germline, CDR1 is SNHLY and CDR2 FYNNEI. The CDR3 loop is CASSENSLLGYTF. CDR3 bases: TGTGCCAGCAGTGAGAACAGTCTCCTTGGCTACACCTTC. Looking up the rest from reference TRBV2 and TRBJ1-2 gives the full variable domain: EPEVTQTPSHQVTQMGQEVILRCVPISNHLYFYWYRQILGQKVEFLVSFYNNEISEKSEIFDDQFSVERPDGSNFTLKIRSTKLEDSAMYFCASSENSLLGYTFGSGTRLTVV.

This clonotype was seen ten or more times. The V call is TRBV4-2, the J call TRBJ2-7, with D maybe TRBD1 (5 bases). Between the trimmed V and J ends, which lost 4 bases and 1 base, there was a span of 14 bases. This CDR3 comprises 15 residues. The germline V gene encodes CDR1 LGHNA and CDR2 YNFKEQ. The DNA of the CDR3 is TGTGCCAGCAGCCGGGGCTTTGCGGCTTCCTACGAGCAGTACTTC. It is translated as CASSRGFAASYEQYF.

This clonotype was detected a few times. The rearrangement uses TRBV24-1 and TRBJ2-2; 9 bases align to TRBD1. The J segment lost 2 bases and the V segment lost 2 bases, leaving 2 bases of the junction unmatched. CDR1 is KGHDR and CDR2 is SFDVKD in the germline V gene. The CDR3 is 16 residues long. DNA for the CDR3: TGTGCCACCAGTGATTGGACAGGGGCCAACACCGGGGAGCTGTTTTTT. Translation: CATSDWTGANTGELFF.

Points on this clonotype: A read error is possible here, since a much larger clone lies one base away. This chain uses TRBV20-1 with TRBJ2-7; D may be TRBD2 (6 bases). The CDR3 runs to 13 residues. Germline assignment: CDR1 DFQATT and CDR2 SNEGSKA (reference sequence). The CDR3 coding sequence is TGCAGTGCTAGAGGACGGGAGAGATACGGGCAGTACTTC. It yields the protein CSARGRERYGQYF.

In DNA, the CDR3 is TGTGCCAGCAGCCAAGCGAGACTAGCCAGTGAGGAGCTGTTTTTT. This gives the protein CASSQARLASEELFF. The chain carries TRBV3-1 and TRBJ2-2; 7 bases map to TRBD2. The length of the CDR3 is 15 residues. V lost 1 base and J lost 10; bases outside the gene matches: 9. Germline V gene data show CDR1 as LGHDT and CDR2 as YNNKEL (reference sequence).